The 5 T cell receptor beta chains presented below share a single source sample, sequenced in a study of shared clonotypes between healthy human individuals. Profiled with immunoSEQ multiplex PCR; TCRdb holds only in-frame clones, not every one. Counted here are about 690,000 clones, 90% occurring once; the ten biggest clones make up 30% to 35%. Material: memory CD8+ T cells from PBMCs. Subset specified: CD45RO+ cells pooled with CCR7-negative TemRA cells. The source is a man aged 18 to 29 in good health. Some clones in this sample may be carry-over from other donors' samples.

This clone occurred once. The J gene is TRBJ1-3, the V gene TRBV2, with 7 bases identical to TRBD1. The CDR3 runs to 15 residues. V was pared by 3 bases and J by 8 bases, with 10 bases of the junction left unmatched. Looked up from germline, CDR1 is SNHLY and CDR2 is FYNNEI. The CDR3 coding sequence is TGTGCCAGCAGTGAGCGGGACAGAGGAAGGGACACCATATATTTT. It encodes CASSERDRGRDTIYF.

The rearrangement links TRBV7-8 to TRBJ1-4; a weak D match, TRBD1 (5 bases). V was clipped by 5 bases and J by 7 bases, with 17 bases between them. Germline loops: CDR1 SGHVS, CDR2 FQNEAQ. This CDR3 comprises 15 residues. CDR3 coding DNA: TGTGCCAGCAGCGTGGACATAAACAACGGTGAAAAACTGTTTTTT. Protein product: CASSVDINNGEKLFF.

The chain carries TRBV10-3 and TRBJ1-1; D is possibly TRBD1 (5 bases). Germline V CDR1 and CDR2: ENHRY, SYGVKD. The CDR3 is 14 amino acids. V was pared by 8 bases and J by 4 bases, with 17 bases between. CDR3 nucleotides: TGTGCCATCGGCACAGGACACGATATCACTGAAGCTTTCTTT. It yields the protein CAIGTGHDITEAFF.

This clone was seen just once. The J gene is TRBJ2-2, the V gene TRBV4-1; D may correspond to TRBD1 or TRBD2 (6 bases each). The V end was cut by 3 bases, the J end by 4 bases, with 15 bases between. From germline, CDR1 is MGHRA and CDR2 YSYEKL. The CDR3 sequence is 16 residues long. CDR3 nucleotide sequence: TGCGCCAGCAGCCAGTCTCCAAGGGGGGTCACCGGGGAGCTGTTTTTT. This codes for CASSQSPRGVTGELFF.

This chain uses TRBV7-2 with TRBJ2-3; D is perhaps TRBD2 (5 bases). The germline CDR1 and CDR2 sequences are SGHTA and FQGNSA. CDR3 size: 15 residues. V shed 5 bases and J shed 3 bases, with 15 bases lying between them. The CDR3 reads CASSHPMIATDTQYF. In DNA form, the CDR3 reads TGTGCCAGCAGCCACCCGATGATAGCGACAGATACGCAGTATTTT.